The rows below give T cell receptor beta chains drawn from one sample of a study of memory CD4+ T cells and cytomegalovirus serostatus. Clones were sequenced by immunoSEQ multiplex PCR, and TCRdb holds only the in-frame ones, with some missing. The data contain about 58,000 clones, about four fifths of them seen just once; the ten biggest clones take up under 0.5%. Input material: memory CD4+ T cells from blood. These receptor sequences come from an adult in good health and CMV-seronegative. Some clones in this sample may be carry-over from other donors' samples. Each CDR3 is given with its conserved first and last residue. Fields, in order: CDR3 length, V gene, clone size, CDR3 protein. Size is stated for part of the rows, as once, few or many counts, or as a class when the clone is expanded.

cdr3_length: 15
v_call: TRBV7-8
clone_size: NA
cdr3_aa: CASSFFGGANQPQHF

cdr3_length: 12
v_call: TRBV28
clone_size: NA
cdr3_aa: CASIPPGAEAFF

cdr3_length: 11
v_call: TRBV28
clone_size: NA
cdr3_aa: CAAGANYGYTF

cdr3_length: 11
v_call: TRBV28
clone_size: NA
cdr3_aa: CASSFDRGTFF

cdr3_length: 14
v_call: TRBV19
clone_size: NA
cdr3_aa: CASSTQGLRNTIYF

cdr3_length: 14
v_call: TRBV2
clone_size: few
cdr3_aa: CASSVVGEGQPQHF

cdr3_length: 12
v_call: TRBV5-1
clone_size: NA
cdr3_aa: CASSLTTNEQFF

cdr3_length: 15
v_call: TRBV15
clone_size: NA
cdr3_aa: CATSRDGRGTGELFF

cdr3_length: 13
v_call: TRBV19
clone_size: NA
cdr3_aa: CANLGGSGNTIYF

cdr3_length: 14
v_call: TRBV6-6
clone_size: few
cdr3_aa: CASSYIGKDHEQYF

cdr3_length: 15
v_call: TRBV27
clone_size: NA
cdr3_aa: CASSFQAGIDNEQFF

cdr3_length: 12
v_call: TRBV6-1
clone_size: NA
cdr3_aa: CASTDRTDTQYF

cdr3_length: 12
v_call: TRBV10-3
clone_size: few
cdr3_aa: CAISELDGGAFF

cdr3_length: 14
v_call: TRBV14
clone_size: NA
cdr3_aa: CASSRGRARNEQFF

cdr3_length: 15
v_call: TRBV2
clone_size: once
cdr3_aa: CASTRGDRGSGKLFF

cdr3_length: 17
v_call: TRBV7-3
clone_size: NA
cdr3_aa: CASSPGTGNVLVNEAFF

cdr3_length: 13
v_call: TRBV5-4
clone_size: NA
cdr3_aa: CASSPGNNSPLHF

cdr3_length: 14
v_call: TRBV5-1
clone_size: NA
cdr3_aa: CASSLGTNTGELFF

cdr3_length: 15
v_call: TRBV11-3
clone_size: NA
cdr3_aa: CASSPFRSSYNEQFF

cdr3_length: 11
v_call: TRBV28
clone_size: NA
cdr3_aa: CATRIPNEQFF

cdr3_length: 16
v_call: TRBV6-1
clone_size: NA
cdr3_aa: CASSDRGPLATDTQYF

cdr3_length: 14
v_call: TRBV2
clone_size: NA
cdr3_aa: CASSEMAATDTQYF

cdr3_length: 12
v_call: TRBV11-2
clone_size: NA
cdr3_aa: CASSLEFGELFF

cdr3_length: 15
v_call: TRBV21-1
clone_size: NA
cdr3_aa: CASTQTGNINQPQHF

cdr3_length: 16
v_call: TRBV30
clone_size: NA
cdr3_aa: CAWSPFYPGDHQPQHF

cdr3_length: 13
v_call: TRBV7-8
clone_size: NA
cdr3_aa: CASSLVVNTEAFF

cdr3_length: 16
v_call: TRBV4-1
clone_size: NA
cdr3_aa: CASSQVLAGRQETQYF

cdr3_length: 17
v_call: TRBV7-9
clone_size: NA
cdr3_aa: CASSSGGRGGDFETQYF

cdr3_length: 16
v_call: TRBV7-2
clone_size: NA
cdr3_aa: CASSSSGTGVRNTIYF

cdr3_length: 15
v_call: TRBV5-1
clone_size: NA
cdr3_aa: CASSFGGSGGETQYF

cdr3_length: 16
v_call: TRBV5-8
clone_size: NA
cdr3_aa: CASSSGPVLDLNEQFF

cdr3_length: 17
v_call: TRBV4-3
clone_size: NA
cdr3_aa: CASSQDWVRQRKNIQYF

cdr3_length: 14
v_call: TRBV2
clone_size: NA
cdr3_aa: CASSVWASYNEQFF

cdr3_length: 16
v_call: TRBV5-1
clone_size: NA
cdr3_aa: CASSLAVLGGGPGYTF

cdr3_length: 13
v_call: TRBV13
clone_size: NA
cdr3_aa: CASSPDRSYEQYF

cdr3_length: 15
v_call: TRBV15
clone_size: NA
cdr3_aa: CATSRDRQTGNTIYF

cdr3_length: 14
v_call: TRBV19
clone_size: NA
cdr3_aa: CASGFGGHTDTQYF

cdr3_length: 14
v_call: TRBV5-6
clone_size: NA
cdr3_aa: CASSLTGAAYEQYF

cdr3_length: 15
v_call: TRBV5-6
clone_size: NA
cdr3_aa: CASSIVTSREETQYF

cdr3_length: 15
v_call: TRBV6-6
clone_size: NA
cdr3_aa: CASSRQGLNTGELFF

cdr3_length: 16
v_call: TRBV10-3
clone_size: NA
cdr3_aa: CAISGPPGLETDTQYF

cdr3_length: 13
v_call: TRBV28
clone_size: few
cdr3_aa: CASSFGRNQPQHF